The present T cell receptor (beta chain) was sequenced within a study of CD8 T cells in Susac syndrome. The germline V and J ends were trimmed by 4 bases and 4 bases, with 4 bases remaining between them. The germline CDR1 and CDR2 sequences are MNHEY and SVGAGI. The length of the CDR3 is 12 residues. Reverse transcription of about 0.45 to 1 ug RNA used random hexamers. TCRdb passed the immunoSEQ multiplex PCR reads through MiXCR, listing each CDR3 protein once. The sample contains about 120,000 distinct CDR3 sequences, approximately 96% of which appear only once. The chain links TRBV6-5 to TRBJ2-2, with D unclear. The sequenced sample consisted of CD4+ T cells from PBMCs. The sequence was collected from a human donor with Susac syndrome. CDR3 region: CASSSSTGELFF. CDR3 nucleotide sequence: TGTGCCAGCAGTTCTTCCACCGGGGAGCTGTTTTTT.